This TCR beta chain was sequenced for a study of blood T cell repertoires in COVID-19. Background on the study: From the United States, Italy and Spain came samples of acute and convalescent COVID-19.

The CDR3 length is 11 residues. CDR1 is MDHEN and CDR2 is SYDVKM in the germline V gene. Per the original data handling: Estimation of nucleated cell counts relied on the amplification of reference gene primers. Assay used: immunoSEQ multiplex PCR; TCRdb lists only in-frame clones, some missing. That table furnishes V, J and clone size, whereas the DNA furnished D and trimming. In the table there are more than 70,000 clones, approximately 89% of which are singletons. The chain links TRBV28 to TRBJ2-7; D may match TRBD1 or TRBD2 (5 bases each). Specimen: peripheral blood. The source is a man in his forties or fifties with active or convalescent COVID-19. The CDR3 region is CASDRFYEQYV. CDR3 in DNA: TGTGCTAGCGACAGATTCTACGAGCAGTACGTC.